This T cell receptor beta chain came from a study of identical twins. Study-level points and caveats: Beta out-of-frame twin sharing showed a weaker excess.

This CDR3 region has 16 residues. A remark on this clonotype: Antigen unknown.

TCRdb re-called the 5' RACE reads with MiXCR, one entry per CDR3 protein. The sample has roughly 690,000 distinct CDR3 sequences, less than 25% seen once. These data also featured in a second study, about T cells expressing NK-cell markers. From that paper: It was sorted CD3+CD56+NKG2C+, CD3+CD56+NKG2C- and CD3+CD56-NKG2C+ T cells that supplied the TCR beta repertoires.

This sequence originates from a woman aged 18-29 years in good health. The sequencing sample was made of PBMCs. V and J are TRBV21-1 and TRBJ2-3; the table's D call, TRBD1, was not checked against the DNA. TRBV21-1 is a pseudogene. CDR3 DNA sequence: TGTGCCAGCAGCAGAGTCCGGGACAGGGGATCAGATACGCAGTATTTT. Its translation is CASSRVRDRGSDTQYF.